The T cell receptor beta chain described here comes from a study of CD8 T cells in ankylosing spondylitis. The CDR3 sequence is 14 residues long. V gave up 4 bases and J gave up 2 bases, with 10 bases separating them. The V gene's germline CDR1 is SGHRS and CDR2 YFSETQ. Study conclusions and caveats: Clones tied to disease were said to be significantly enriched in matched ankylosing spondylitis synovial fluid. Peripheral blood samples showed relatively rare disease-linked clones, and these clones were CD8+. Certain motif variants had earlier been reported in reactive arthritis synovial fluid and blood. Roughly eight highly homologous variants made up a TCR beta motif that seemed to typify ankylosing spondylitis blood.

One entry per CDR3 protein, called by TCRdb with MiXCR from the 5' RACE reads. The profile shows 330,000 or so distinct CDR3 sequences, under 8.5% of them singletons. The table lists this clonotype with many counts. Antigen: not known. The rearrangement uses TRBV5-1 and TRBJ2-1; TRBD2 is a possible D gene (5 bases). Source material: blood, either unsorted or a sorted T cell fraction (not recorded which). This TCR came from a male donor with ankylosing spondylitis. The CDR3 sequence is CASSVSDPYNEQFF. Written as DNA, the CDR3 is TGCGCCAGCAGCGTTAGCGACCCCTACAATGAGCAGTTCTTC. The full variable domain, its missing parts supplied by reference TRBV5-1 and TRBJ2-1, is KAGVTQTPRYLIKTRGQQVTLSCSPISGHRSVSWYQQTPGQGLQFLFEYFSETQRNKGNFPGRFSGRQFSNSRSEMNVSTLELGDSALYLCASSVSDPYNEQFFGPGTRLTVL.